This entry describes one TCR beta chain. This clonotype was seen ten or more times. This receptor's antigen is unknown. Base quality data are lacking; no much larger clone is found one base away. V loses 5 bases, J loses 1 base, and the germline ends lie 6 bases apart. Measured from the cysteine to the phenylalanine, the CDR3 is 13 residues long. Only the CDR3 region is kept as DNA, spanning 39 bases read in frame from base 1. The data originate from a study of T cells in Graves' hyperthyroidism and ophthalmopathy (dated by TCRdb to between 2018 and 2021). Broadly, across the study: Peripheral blood samples were taken at initial diagnosis, before any treatment was given. To identify TCR V-J signatures that set the groups apart, the researchers used a discovery cohort of 90 to 100 patients, made up of 40 to 45 with Graves' ophthalmopathy and some 56 with stable Graves' hyperthyroidism. Prospective prediction of ophthalmopathy was tested in an independent validation cohort of 18 to 20 hyperthyroidism patients and 17 patients who later progressed to ophthalmopathy. The roughly 100 discovery patients were randomly split 7:3 into training and test sets. In addition, the study compared T-cell repertoires in thyroid tissue and in blood from roughly 6 Graves' hyperthyroidism patients. Once sampling was done, hyperthyroidism patients were given methimazole at a starting dose of 30 mg daily, whereas ophthalmopathy patients were given high-dose intravenous methylprednisolone. The paper reports TCR Vbeta CDR3 sequencing of about 140 peripheral blood samples: around 45 ophthalmopathy, fewer than 85 hyperthyroidism and some 17 progressor patients. Study-level results and caveats: In validation, the model predicted progression to ophthalmopathy a median of roughly 6.5 months before onset, with roughly 71% sensitivity and roughly 73% specificity. Sample size was not statistically predetermined, and blinding of investigators to group allocation was not performed. A 13 V-J signature model separated ophthalmopathy from stable hyperthyroidism, with approximately 86% sensitivity and 81% to 83% specificity in cross-validation and 80%/75% in testing. Most expanded thyroid clonotypes (frequency above 0.001) were also detected in blood, suggesting blood repertoires may reflect thyroid immune responses.

The TCR beta CDR3 regions were amplified from RNA transcripts. A first-round RT-PCR of the TCR CDR3 used the HTBI primer set with the Qiagen OneStep RT-PCR kit. A second multiplex PCR round built the libraries, followed by size selection and purification. The libraries were sequenced on an Illumina HiSeq2000 using paired-end 100 bp reads. The published analysis was carried out like this. Raw data were processed with SOAPnuke, discarding reads with adapters, uncalled bases, mean Phred below 15, or no exact constant-primer or identifier match. High-quality paired reads were merged with COPE v1.2.5, and unique nucleotide sequences were defined as clonotypes. MiTCR v1.1 was used to align clonotypes to the IMGT TRBV, TRBD and TRBJ reference segments. Analysis was restricted to V-J combinations with a frequency above 0.0001, which covered about 99% of repertoires. The TCS score was defined as the ratio of F50 (clonal expansion) to E x V (chaos), calculated using BLOSUM62-based TCRdist between CDR3 peptides within each V-J. Welch's t-statistics and random forest reduced around 510 V-J features to around 14, which were used in a naive Bayes classifier (R e1071). TCRdb trimmed public reads at Q25 via fastp, called clones via MiXCR and kept in-frame beta chains. Identical CDR3 proteins give one entry, which carries the most common genes and DNA. The V and J calls were not made by the authors but by TCRdb's processing. This sample gives 500,000 to 750,000 distinct CDR3 sequences in total; 15% to 18% of them show up just once. The ten top clones hold around 7.5% of the sample.

Stable Graves' hyperthyroidism was defined as no progression to ophthalmopathy during 18 months of follow-up. Hyperthyroidism patients were newly diagnosed, had a disease duration of under 2 months, and were aged 18 to 65 years. Any patient with an uncontrolled infection, another autoimmune disease, pregnancy or lactation was excluded. Diagnoses were established on the basis of clinical symptoms, serum thyroxine and TRAb, thyroid ultrasound, and orbital computed tomography. PBMCs were separated from roughly 10 ml of fresh peripheral blood using Ficoll-Paque density gradient centrifugation. Total RNA was extracted with Trizol reagent, and quality was checked on an Agilent 2100 Bioanalyzer.

The V gene is TRBV12-3 or TRBV12-4 and the J gene is TRBJ1-3; confidence is insufficient to name the D gene. The source is a woman aged 30 to 39 with Graves' hyperthyroidism. Input material: blood. The DNA sequence is TGTGCCAGCAGTCACGGGTCTGGAAACACCATATATTTT. Its amino acids are CASSHGSGNTIYF.